These 32 T cell receptor beta chains came from one sample sequenced in a study of PD-L1 blockade in urothelial cancer. Libraries were prepared by immunoSEQ multiplex PCR; TCRdb keeps only in-frame clonotypes and omits some of them. The sample holds about 81,000 clones; over 80% are singletons and the top ten take about 6.2%. Time point indicated: pretreatment peripheral blood. The sequencing here drew on PBMCs, taken around atezolizumab (anti-PD-L1) treatment. The receptor set was obtained from a man aged 40-50 years with urothelial cancer.

V gene TRBV27 combines with J gene TRBJ2-3; TRBD2 might be the D (5 bases). This CDR3 contains 14 residues. The V gene lost 3 bases and the J gene lost 5 bases, with 12 bases spanning the gap. The germline V gene has CDR1 MNHEY and CDR2 SMNVEV (reference sequence). The CDR3 nucleotides are TGTGCCAGCAGTTTGTCGAGGGCCGTAGATACGCAGTATTTT. This encodes CASSLSRAVDTQYF.

The chain combines TRBV27 with TRBJ2-1; possible D gene TRBD2, 5 bases. V dropped 0 bases and J dropped 8 bases, with 14 bases sitting between them. The CDR3 consists of 15 residues. Looked up from germline, CDR1 is MNHEY and CDR2 is SMNVEV (reference sequence). Here the CDR3 DNA reads TGTGCCAGCAGTTTATCGCTCCGAGGGCGCGATGAGCAGTTCTTC. Translated, it gives CASSLSLRGRDEQFF.

The chain employs TRBV6-6 and TRBJ2-7, with D possibly being TRBD1 (5 bases). In germline, CDR1 is MNHNY, CDR2 SVGAGI (reference sequence). This CDR3 comprises 15 residues. Trimming removed 4 bases from V and 2 bases from J, with 15 bases in between. CDR3 nucleotides: TGTGCCAGCAGTTCCTCCAGCCGGACAACCTACGAGCAGTACTTC. This encodes CASSSSSRTTYEQYF.

V is TRBV5-6 and J is TRBJ2-7; D is perhaps TRBD2 (6 bases). The germline gives CDR1 SGHDT, CDR2 YYEEEE. V shed 0 bases and J shed 0 bases, with 10 bases lying between them. This CDR3 region has 15 residues. CDR3 in amino acids: CASSLVAGYSYEQYF. The DNA of the CDR3 is TGTGCCAGCAGCTTGGTTGCGGGGTACTCCTACGAGCAGTACTTC.

The rearrangement uses TRBV5-4 and TRBJ2-5, with TRBD1 matching over 7 bases. The CDR3 length is 13 residues. CDR1 and CDR2 (germline): SGHNT, YYREEE (reference sequence). V gave up 4 bases and J gave up 4 bases; unmatched junction bases: 4. CDR3 DNA sequence: TGTGCCAGCAGCCTGGGACAGAGAGAGACCCAGTACTTC. Its translation: CASSLGQRETQYF. Based on the CDR3 plus reference TRBV5-4 and TRBJ2-5, the full variable domain is ETGVTQSPTHLIKTRGQQVTLRCSSQSGHNTVSWYQQALGQGPQFIFQYYREEENGRGNFPPRFSGLQFPNYSSELNVNALELDDSALYLCASSLGQRETQYFGPGTRLLVL.

The J gene is TRBJ2-3, the V gene TRBV7-2; 8 bases are shared with TRBD2. This CDR3 has 15 amino acids. Germline V gene sequence: CDR1 SGHTA, CDR2 FQGNSA. Losses at the gene ends were 5 bases for V and 5 bases for J; bases not matched to a gene: 9. CDR3 in amino acids: CASSRLAGWGDTQYF. The CDR3, as DNA: TGTGCCAGCAGCCGTCTAGCGGGTTGGGGAGATACGCAGTATTTT. The full variable domain, completed using reference TRBV7-2 and TRBJ2-3, is GAGVSQSPSNKVTEKGKDVELRCDPISGHTALYWYRQSLGQGLEFLIYFQGNSAPDKSGLPSDRFSAERTGGSVSTLTIQRTQQEDSAVYLCASSRLAGWGDTQYFGPGTRLTVL.

This clone was seen only once. The chain is built from TRBV15 and TRBJ2-7; 8 bases are shared with TRBD1. CDR1 and CDR2 (germline): LNHNV, YYDKDF (reference sequence). V shed 5 bases, J shed 2 bases, and the junction held 5 bases outside the gene matches. The CDR3 runs to 14 residues. CDR3 bases: TGTGCCACCAGCGGAAGGACAGGGCCCTACGAGCAGTACTTC. Translating gives CATSGRTGPYEQYF.

The chain combines TRBV10-3 with TRBJ2-1; 13 bases fit TRBD2. With V trimmed by 0 bases and J by 0 bases, 11 bases remained unmatched. Per germline, CDR1 ENHRY and CDR2 SYGVKD. CDR3 length: 21 residues. This CDR3 is CAISESGRTSGRARSYNEQFF. CDR3 coding DNA: TGTGCCATCAGTGAGTCGGGAAGAACTAGCGGGAGGGCCCGCTCCTACAATGAGCAGTTCTTC.

Only a few counts were recorded for this clone. V usage is TRBV28 and J usage is TRBJ1-2, with no clear D. The CDR3 sequence is 14 residues long. V was trimmed by 5 bases and J by 4 bases, leaving 14 bases between them. The germline V gene encodes CDR1 MDHEN and CDR2 SYDVKM. This chain's CDR3 is CASSTSSGAYGYTF. CDR3 coding DNA: TGTGCCAGCAGTACCTCGTCAGGCGCCTATGGCTACACCTTC.

The rearrangement uses TRBV25-1 and TRBJ1-1, with TRBD1 matching over 10 bases. The CDR3 is 15 residues long. Per the germline V gene, CDR1 is MGHDK and CDR2 is SYGVNS. V trimming: 5 bases; J trimming: 1 base; junction bases outside the gene matches: 4. This chain's CDR3 is CASSWGDRGNTEAFF. DNA of the CDR3: TGTGCCAGCAGTTGGGGGGACAGGGGGAACACTGAAGCTTTCTTT.

The chain employs TRBV5-1 and TRBJ1-4; D possibly corresponds to TRBD1 (5 bases). V was clipped by 0 bases and J by 7 bases, with 10 bases between them. This CDR3 has 14 residues. Germline-derived CDR1 and CDR2 are SGHRS and YFSETQ. The CDR3 region has the DNA TGCGCCAGCAGCTTGGAGGGGCTGGGTGAAAAACTGTTTTTT. Protein sequence: CASSLEGLGEKLFF.

The chain employs TRBV28 and TRBJ1-1; possibly TRBD1 for D (6 bases). The germline V and J ends were trimmed by 3 bases and 1 base, with 15 bases remaining between them. The CDR3 spans 16 residues. CDR1 is MDHEN, CDR2 SYDVKM, per germline. CDR3 sequence: CASSFVQGIQNTEAFF. CDR3 DNA sequence: TGTGCCAGCAGTTTTGTGCAGGGGATCCAGAACACTGAAGCTTTCTTT.

The V and J genes are TRBV19 and TRBJ2-6; possibly TRBD2 for D (7 bases). V was trimmed by 3 bases and J by 1 base, leaving 10 bases between them. The CDR3 is 16 residues long. Germline V lookup: CDR1 LNHDA, CDR2 SQIVND (reference sequence). CDR3 coding DNA: TGTGCCAGTAGTATGGGGGGGACATCTGGGGCCAACGTCCTGACTTTC. Its protein is CASSMGGTSGANVLTF.

The chain couples TRBV5-1 to TRBJ2-1, with 10 bases that match TRBD2. The germline V gene has CDR1 SGHRS and CDR2 YFSETQ. V gave up 3 bases and J gave up 4 bases; unmatched junction bases: 7. The CDR3 contains 16 residues. The CDR3 region is CASSSGLAHLYNEQFF. The CDR3 DNA reads TGCGCCAGCAGCTCGGGACTAGCGCACTTATACAATGAGCAGTTCTTC.

This chain uses TRBV11-2 with TRBJ2-1; D remains ambiguous. V lost 0 bases and J lost 6, with 3 bases in between. Germline V gives CDR1 SGHAT, CDR2 FQNNGV. CDR3 length: 12 residues. The CDR3: CASSLEANEQFF. CDR3 nucleotide sequence: TGTGCCAGCAGCTTAGAAGCCAATGAGCAGTTCTTC. The full variable domain, its missing parts supplied by reference TRBV11-2 and TRBJ2-1, is EAGVAQSPRYKIIEKRQSVAFWCNPISGHATLYWYQQILGQGPKLLIQFQNNGVVDDSQLPKDRFSAERLKGVDSTLKIQPAKLEDSAVYLCASSLEANEQFFGPGTRLTVL.

J is TRBJ1-1 and V is TRBV7-3; a possible D gene is TRBD1 (5 bases). The V end lost 1 base, the J end lost 3 bases, and 6 bases lay between the germline ends. Germline V gives CDR1 SGHTA, CDR2 FQGTGA. This CDR3 contains 13 residues. The CDR3 coding sequence is TGTGCCAGCAGCTTAAGGGGGGACACTGAAGCTTTCTTT. It translates to CASSLRGDTEAFF.

The chain uses TRBV4-1 and TRBJ2-3, with a tentative D call TRBD2 (5 bases). Germline-derived CDR1 and CDR2 are MGHRA and YSYEKL. With 0 bases removed from V and 5 bases from J, the gap between germline ends came to 24 bases. The length of the CDR3 is 19 residues. CDR3 sequence: CASSQEGAGRGGWRDTQYF. CDR3 DNA: TGCGCCAGCAGCCAAGAAGGTGCGGGTCGAGGTGGATGGCGAGATACGCAGTATTTT.

This chain joins TRBV6-5 and TRBJ2-5; D gene uncertain. This CDR3 comprises 14 residues. Germline V gene data show CDR1 as MNHEY and CDR2 as SVGAGI. The V end lost 0 bases, the J end lost 0 bases, and 5 bases lay between the germline ends. CDR3 bases: TGTGCCAGCAGTTACTCCCTTTACCAAGAGACCCAGTACTTC. This gives the protein CASSYSLYQETQYF.

J is TRBJ1-2 and V is TRBV7-2; D perhaps matches TRBD1 (5 bases). Trimming left V 1 base short and J 4 bases short, with 13 bases between. The CDR3 runs 15 residues. The germline CDR1 and CDR2 sequences are SGHTA and FQGNSA. The CDR3 reads CASSLEQERTYGYTF. DNA for the CDR3: TGTGCCAGCAGCTTAGAACAGGAAAGGACCTATGGCTACACCTTC.

This clone has a handful of counts. The chain carries TRBV11-3 and TRBJ1-1; D is uncertain. V dropped 1 base and J dropped 4 bases, with 7 bases sitting between them. This CDR3 region has 13 residues. The germline V gene encodes CDR1 SGHNT and CDR2 YENEEA. The CDR3 is CASSLVEGTEAFF. The CDR3 DNA reads as TGTGCCAGCAGCTTAGTTGAGGGCACTGAAGCTTTCTTT.

The chain links TRBV5-1 to TRBJ2-1, with TRBD2 matching over 11 bases. This CDR3 comprises 15 residues. CDR1 and CDR2 from the germline V gene are SGHRS and YFSETQ. The trim removed 3 bases at V and 5 bases at J, leaving 4 bases unmatched. This CDR3 reads CASSSGTSGNNEQFF. CDR3 nucleotides: TGCGCCAGCAGCTCTGGGACTAGCGGAAACAATGAGCAGTTCTTC.

The gene calls are TRBV28 and TRBJ1-1, with 8 bases lining up with TRBD1. This CDR3 has 16 residues. V lost 2 bases and J lost 1; bases outside the gene matches: 6. In germline, CDR1 is MDHEN, CDR2 SYDVKM. The CDR3 nucleotides are TGTGCCAGCAGTTTAAATAATCAGGGGGCGAACACTGAAGCTTTCTTT. The encoded protein is CASSLNNQGANTEAFF. Drawing the rest from reference TRBV28 and TRBJ1-1, the complete variable domain is DVKVTQSSRYLVKRTGEKVFLECVQDMDHENMFWYRQDPGLGLRLIYFSYDVKMKEKGDIPEGYSVSREKKERFSLILESASTNQTSMYLCASSLNNQGANTEAFFGQGTRLTVV.

The chain uses TRBV11-1 and TRBJ2-1; tentative D call: TRBD2 (5 bases). The V and J ends lost 5 bases and 7 bases respectively, with 21 bases between them. Germline V CDR1 and CDR2: SGHAT, FQDESV (reference sequence). The CDR3 totals 16 residues. The CDR3 DNA reads as TGTGCCAGCAGCGATCCCCTCGCCCTCGGCGGGAATGAGCAGTTCTTC. This codes for CASSDPLALGGNEQFF.

The V call is TRBV6-1, the J call TRBJ1-2; tentative D call: TRBD1 (5 bases). The CDR3 spans 15 residues. Germline lookup yields CDR1 MNHNS and CDR2 SASEGT. V dropped 2 bases and J dropped 1 base, with 11 bases sitting between them. This CDR3 is CASSEYGQNNYGYTF. The CDR3 DNA reads TGTGCCAGCAGTGAATACGGACAAAATAACTATGGCTACACCTTC.

This chain's CDR3 is CASSLAGQGVLETQYF. CDR3 DNA: TGTGCCAGCAGCTTAGCAGGACAGGGGGTATTAGAGACCCAGTACTTC. The rearrangement uses TRBV7-2 and TRBJ2-5; TRBD1 aligns across 10 bases. With 0 bases clipped from V and 4 bases from J, the junction kept 5 bases outside the gene matches. The CDR3 has 16 residues. The germline CDR1 and CDR2 sequences are SGHTA and FQGNSA. Filled out from reference TRBV7-2 and TRBJ2-5, the complete variable domain reads GAGVSQSPSNKVTEKGKDVELRCDPISGHTALYWYRQSLGQGLEFLIYFQGNSAPDKSGLPSDRFSAERTGGSVSTLTIQRTQQEDSAVYLCASSLAGQGVLETQYFGPGTRLLVL.

J is TRBJ1-1 and V is TRBV30; no firm D call. Germline V gene data show CDR1 as GTSNPN and CDR2 as SVGIG (reference sequence). V lost 3 bases and J lost 5, with 13 bases in between. The CDR3 length is 13 residues. CDR3 protein: CAWSSAPGTEAFF. CDR3 bases: TGTGCCTGGAGCTCCGCCCCAGGAACTGAAGCTTTCTTT.

This chain joins TRBV4-2 and TRBJ2-1; 7 bases map to TRBD2. V was pared by 5 bases and J by 4 bases, with 8 bases of the junction left unmatched. CDR1 and CDR2 (germline): LGHNA, YNFKEQ. The CDR3 sequence is 15 residues long. The CDR3 DNA reads TGTGCCAGCAGCTCCCGGCTAGCGGAATACAATGAGCAGTTCTTC. It codes for CASSSRLAEYNEQFF.

This chain joins TRBV5-1 and TRBJ1-1; TRBD1 is a possible D gene (6 bases). The CDR3 loop spans 13 amino acids. The germline V gene has CDR1 SGHRS and CDR2 YFSETQ. V gave up 5 bases and J gave up 6 bases, with 14 bases separating them. CDR3 sequence reads: CASRQGSGAEAFF. The CDR3 nucleotides read TGCGCCAGCAGACAGGGAAGTGGTGCTGAAGCTTTCTTT. Complete variable domain (other parts from reference TRBV5-1 and TRBJ1-1): KAGVTQTPRYLIKTRGQQVTLSCSPISGHRSVSWYQQTPGQGLQFLFEYFSETQRNKGNFPGRFSGRQFSNSRSEMNVSTLELGDSALYLCASRQGSGAEAFFGQGTRLTVV.

The chain couples TRBV21-1 to TRBJ2-7; TRBD2 was called by the table and not checked on the DNA. TRBV21-1 is deemed a pseudogene. The CDR3 totals 13 residues. Here the CDR3 reads CASSKGGARGQYF. The CDR3 bases are TGTGCCAGCAGCAAGGGAGGGGCTCGGGGGCAGTACTTC.

Here the CDR3 reads CASSFRGRRTEAFF. The CDR3 DNA follows: TGTGCCAGCAGCTTTAGGGGGCGCAGGACTGAAGCTTTCTTT. V gene TRBV5-8 combines with J gene TRBJ1-1; 7 nucleotides line up with TRBD1. CDR1 SGHTS and CDR2 YDEGEE come from the germline V gene. Germline trimming cut 2 bases from V and 5 bases from J; bases unmatched to any gene: 6. There are 14 residues in the CDR3. Filled out from reference TRBV5-8 and TRBJ1-1, the complete variable domain reads EAGVTQSPTHLIKTRGQQATLRCSPISGHTSVYWYQQALGLGLQFLLWYDEGEERNRGNFPPRFSGRQFPNYSSELNVNALELEDSALYLCASSFRGRRTEAFFGQGTRLTVV.

The J gene is TRBJ1-4, the V gene TRBV6-6; 7 nucleotides match TRBD1. The CDR3 totals 14 residues. The J segment lost 5 bases and the V segment lost 6 bases, leaving 6 bases of the junction unmatched. Looked up from germline, CDR1 is MNHNY and CDR2 is SVGAGI (reference sequence). The CDR3 loop is CASRATGQNEKLFF. In DNA, the CDR3 is TGTGCCAGCAGAGCGACAGGGCAAAATGAAAAACTGTTTTTT.

The CDR3 DNA reads as TGTGCCAGCAGTCGGATCCGGGACTCGGCACAAGAGACCCAGTACTTC. Protein: CASSRIRDSAQETQYF. The J gene is TRBJ2-5, the V gene TRBV27; D perhaps matches TRBD2 (6 bases). This CDR3 spans 16 amino acids. The germline CDR1 and CDR2 sequences are MNHEY and SMNVEV (reference sequence). Trimming removed 5 bases at V and 2 bases at J, with 18 bases between.